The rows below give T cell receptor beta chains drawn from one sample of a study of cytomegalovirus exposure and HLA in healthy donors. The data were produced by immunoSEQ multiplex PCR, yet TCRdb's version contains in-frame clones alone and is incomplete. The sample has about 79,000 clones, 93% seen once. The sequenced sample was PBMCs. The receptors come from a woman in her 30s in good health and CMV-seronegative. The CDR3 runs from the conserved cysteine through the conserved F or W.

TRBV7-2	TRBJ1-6	CASSFATGTSPLHF
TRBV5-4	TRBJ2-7	CASSLGGSSYEQYF
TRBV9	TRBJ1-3	CASGDRDEAGNTIYF
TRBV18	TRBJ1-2	CASSPPAGTYNYGYTF
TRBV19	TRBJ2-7	CASSIGRAGTYEQYF
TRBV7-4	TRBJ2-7	CASSLVYSFTQRTGWDVLDEQYF
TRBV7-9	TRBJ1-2	CASSLAGVNYGYTF
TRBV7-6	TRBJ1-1	CASSFRSGENTEAFF
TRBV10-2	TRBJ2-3	CASSERAITDTQYF
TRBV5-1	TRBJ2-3	CASSSWTGGGTDTQYF
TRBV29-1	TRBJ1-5	CSVVYSNQPQHF
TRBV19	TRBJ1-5	CASSFSPPSNQPQHF
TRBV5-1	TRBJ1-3	CASSSQQGESTIYF
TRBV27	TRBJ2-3	CASSFPGLAGGSDTQYF
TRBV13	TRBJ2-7	CASSLFSGRSYEQYF
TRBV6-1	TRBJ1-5	CASSDRGSNQPQHF
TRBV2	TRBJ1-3	CAGDSGNTIYF
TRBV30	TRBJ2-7	CAWSAGTGVYEQYF
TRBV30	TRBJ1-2	CAWSVRPDYGYTF
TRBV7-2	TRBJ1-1	CASSPTPGVTEAFF
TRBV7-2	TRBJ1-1	CASIPTDGRKDEAFF
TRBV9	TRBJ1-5	CASSTTDRSRGPQHF
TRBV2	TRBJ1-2	CASSQQGLKGYGYTF
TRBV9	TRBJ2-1	CASSVGSAAGFYNEQFF
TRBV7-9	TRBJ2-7	CASSLGQGTFYEQYF
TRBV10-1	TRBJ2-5	CASSEGSMKFETQYF
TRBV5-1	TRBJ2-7	CASSPKSVLWLAEQYF
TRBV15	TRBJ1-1	CATSSRQNTEAFF
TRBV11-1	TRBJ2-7	CASSFRTGSTYEQYF
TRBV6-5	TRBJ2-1	CASSTRQGIYNEQFF
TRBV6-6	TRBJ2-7	CASSTTGKAGDEQYF